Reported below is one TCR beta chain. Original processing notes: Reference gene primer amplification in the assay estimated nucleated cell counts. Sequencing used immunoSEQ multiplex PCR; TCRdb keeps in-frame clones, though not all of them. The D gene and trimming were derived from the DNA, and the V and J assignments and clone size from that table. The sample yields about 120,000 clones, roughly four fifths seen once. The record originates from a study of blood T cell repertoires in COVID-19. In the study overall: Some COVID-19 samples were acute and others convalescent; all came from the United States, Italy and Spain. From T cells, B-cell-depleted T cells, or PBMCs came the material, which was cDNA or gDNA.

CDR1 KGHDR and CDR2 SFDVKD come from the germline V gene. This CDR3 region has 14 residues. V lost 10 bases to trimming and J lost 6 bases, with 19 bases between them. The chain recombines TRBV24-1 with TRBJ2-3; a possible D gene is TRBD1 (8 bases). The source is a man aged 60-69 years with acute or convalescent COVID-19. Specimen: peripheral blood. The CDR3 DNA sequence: TGTGCCACAACCACAGGGGGGGCATCGGATACGCAGTATTTT. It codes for CATTTGGASDTQYF.